This is a list of T cell receptor beta chains from one sample in a study of human T cells and chemical hapten exposure. MiXCR, run by TCRdb on the RACE reads, gives a single entry per CDR3 protein. The table has around 190,000 distinct CDR3 sequences, approximately 20% seen once. The source material was whole blood, sampled in connection with sensitization to the hapten diphenylcyclopropenone (DPC). These receptors were obtained from a woman aged 45 to 65 with alopecia areata. Some clones in this sample may be carry-over from other donors' samples. CDR3s include the opening cysteine and the closing phenylalanine or tryptophan. D genes are given only for firm matches. Clone sizes are given selectively: once, few, many, or a class where the clone is expanded.

>TRBV2|-|TRBJ2-3|12|-
CASRETSPTQYF
TGTGCCAGCAGGGAGACCTCCCCCACGCAGTATTTT
>TRBV2|-|TRBJ2-7|14|-
CAGTYRDSSYEQYF
TGTGCCGGGACTTACAGGGATTCCTCCTACGAGCAGTACTTC
>TRBV29-1|-|TRBJ2-2|15|-
CSVRPGLGGTGELFF
TGCAGCGTGCGCCCTGGGCTTGGCGGTACCGGGGAGCTGTTTTTT
>TRBV20-1|few|TRBJ2-7|17|TRBD2
CSARDTGTSGRSYEQYF
TGCAGTGCTAGAGATACCGGGACTAGCGGGAGAAGCTACGAGCAGTACTTC
>TRBV7-8|many|TRBJ2-7|12|-
CASSFSGDEQYF
TGTGCCAGCAGCTTCTCAGGGGACGAGCAGTACTTC
>TRBV20-1|few|TRBJ2-1|14|TRBD2
CSARDLAGVGEQFF
TGCAGTGCTAGAGATCTAGCGGGAGTGGGTGAGCAGTTCTTC
>TRBV20-1|many|TRBJ2-2|17|TRBD2
CSARGPLAGGYSGELFF
TGCAGTGCTAGAGGCCCCCTCGCGGGAGGGTACTCCGGGGAGCTGTTTTTT
>TRBV29-1|-|TRBJ2-7|13|TRBD2
CSAGLAGNYEQYF
TGCAGCGCCGGACTAGCGGGAAATTACGAGCAGTACTTC
>TRBV24-1|many|TRBJ1-6|16|-
CATSDQARGANSPLHF
TGTGCCACCAGTGATCAAGCAAGGGGGGCAAATTCACCCCTCCACTTT
>TRBV6-5|once|TRBJ1-6|15|-
CASSYSATANSPLHF
TGTGCCAGCAGTTATTCGGCGACCGCTAATTCACCCCTCCACTTT
>TRBV4-1|-|TRBJ2-1|15|TRBD2
CASSRLLAGGGEQFF
TGCGCCAGCAGCCGCTTACTAGCGGGAGGGGGCGAGCAGTTCTTC
>TRBV30|-|TRBJ1-1|13|TRBD1
CAWKLQGGTEAFF
TGTGCCTGGAAGCTACAGGGGGGCACTGAAGCTTTCTTT
>TRBV9|-|TRBJ2-5|16|-
CASSVGVQGGQETQYF
TGTGCCAGCAGCGTAGGGGTACAGGGTGGACAAGAGACCCAGTACTTC
>TRBV19|few|TRBJ1-5|16|-
CASSNQGAGVNQPQHF
TGTGCCAGTAGTAACCAAGGGGCAGGGGTCAATCAGCCCCAGCATTTT
>TRBV7-8|few|TRBJ2-1|15|TRBD2
CASSVSGSHYNEQFF
TGTGCCAGCAGCGTCAGCGGGAGCCACTACAATGAGCAGTTCTTC
>TRBV9|-|TRBJ2-1|17|TRBD2
CASSVAPLAGEMGEQFF
TGTGCCAGCAGCGTAGCTCCCCTAGCGGGAGAAATGGGTGAGCAGTTCTTC
>TRBV29-1|few|TRBJ2-1|15|TRBD1
CSAGDRGSSYNEQFF
TGCAGCGCCGGGGACAGGGGATCCTCCTACAATGAGCAGTTCTTC
>TRBV29-1|-|TRBJ2-5|14|TRBD2
CSVVPSSGKGTQYF
TGCAGCGTTGTTCCCTCTAGCGGGAAGGGGACCCAGTACTTC
>TRBV12-3/TRBV12-4|-|TRBJ1-5|15|TRBD1
CASRAGTGSFGPQHF
TGTGCCAGCAGGGCCGGGACAGGGAGTTTCGGGCCCCAGCATTTT
>TRBV24-1|few|TRBJ2-1|13|TRBD2
CATGTSGNNEQFF
TGTGCCACCGGGACTAGCGGGAACAATGAGCAGTTCTTC
>TRBV10-2|few|TRBJ1-5|14|TRBD1
CASRGDRGHQPQHF
TGCGCCAGCAGAGGGGACAGGGGGCATCAGCCCCAGCATTTT
>TRBV19|-|TRBJ2-5|13|TRBD1
CASSEQGQETQYF
TGTGCCAGTAGTGAACAGGGGCAAGAGACCCAGTACTTC
>TRBV5-1|-|TRBJ1-2|17|-
CASSTGWDRTDPYGYTF
TGCGCCAGCAGCACTGGATGGGACCGCACCGACCCCTATGGCTACACCTTC
>TRBV3-1|few|TRBJ2-1|15|-
CASSQDGVLRDEQFF
TGTGCCAGCAGCCAAGATGGGGTCCTGCGTGATGAGCAGTTCTTC
>TRBV28|-|TRBJ2-7|15|TRBD1
CASTMSRGTGSEQYF
TGTGCCAGCACCATGAGTAGAGGGACAGGGTCCGAGCAGTACTTC
>TRBV18|-|TRBJ1-1|13|-
CASSGRGTTEAFF
TGTGCCAGCTCAGGTAGGGGGACCACTGAAGCTTTCTTT
>TRBV2|-|TRBJ1-6|15|TRBD1
CASRGTGAGNSPLHF
TGTGCCAGCAGAGGGACAGGGGCAGGTAATTCACCCCTCCACTTT
>TRBV19|-|TRBJ1-4|14|TRBD1
CASSMGQVGEKLFF
TGTGCCAGTAGTATGGGACAGGTCGGCGAAAAACTGTTTTTT
>TRBV20-1|-|TRBJ1-1|15|-
CSARDRRGQNTEAFF
TGCAGTGCTAGAGATCGCAGGGGCCAGAACACTGAAGCTTTCTTT
>TRBV5-1|-|TRBJ1-1|13|-
CASSLVEATEAFF
TGCGCCAGCAGCTTGGTTGAAGCCACTGAAGCTTTCTTT
>TRBV5-4|few|TRBJ2-7|15|TRBD1
CASSSDQGQRYEQYF
TGTGCCAGCAGCTCCGACCAGGGACAGCGCTACGAGCAGTACTTC
>TRBV12-3/TRBV12-4|-|TRBJ1-3|13|-
CASTLGLPGTIYF
TGTGCCAGCACCCTGGGCCTTCCTGGCACCATATATTTT
>TRBV6-2/TRBV6-3|-|TRBJ1-1|13|-
CASTEGVNTEAFF
TGTGCCAGCACTGAAGGGGTGAACACTGAAGCTTTCTTT
>TRBV29-1|-|TRBJ1-1|13|TRBD1
CSGRTGSSTEAFF
TGCAGCGGAAGGACAGGGTCGAGCACTGAAGCTTTCTTT
>TRBV20-1|-|TRBJ1-2|16|TRBD1
CSASDRGHFGDYGYTF
TGCAGTGCTAGTGACAGGGGCCACTTTGGGGACTATGGCTACACCTTC
>TRBV6-5|few|TRBJ2-7|15|-
CASRTWTARSYEQYF
TGTGCCAGCAGAACCTGGACCGCCCGCTCCTACGAGCAGTACTTC
>TRBV29-1|few|TRBJ2-1|19|TRBD2
CSVEGWNLAGGPKYNEQFF
TGCAGCGTTGAAGGGTGGAATCTAGCGGGAGGGCCGAAATACAATGAGCAGTTCTTC
>TRBV27|once|TRBJ2-5|14|TRBD1
CASSLRTGQETQYF
TGTGCCAGCAGTTTACGGACAGGCCAAGAGACCCAGTACTTC
>TRBV27|-|TRBJ1-2|18|TRBD1
CASSRTGTGHLTPYGYTF
TGTGCCAGCAGCCGGACCGGGACAGGACACCTAACTCCCTATGGCTACACCTTC
>TRBV6-1|few|TRBJ2-6|15|-
CASRGASSGANVLTF
TGTGCCAGCAGGGGCGCTTCTTCGGGGGCCAACGTCCTGACTTTC
>TRBV7-8|few|TRBJ2-5|15|-
CASSLMLGELETQYF
TGTGCCAGCAGCCTAATGCTGGGGGAGTTGGAGACCCAGTACTTC
>TRBV7-2|-|TRBJ2-1|16|TRBD2
CASSPRASGTYNEQFF
TGTGCCAGCAGCCCCCGGGCCAGCGGGACCTACAATGAGCAGTTCTTC
>TRBV6-1|once|TRBJ2-2|13|-
CASRTFNTGELFF
TGTGCCAGTCGGACATTTAACACCGGGGAGCTGTTTTTT
>TRBV10-3|-|TRBJ2-1|13|-
CAIARGSVDEQFF
TGTGCCATCGCACGAGGGAGCGTAGATGAGCAGTTCTTC
>TRBV6-1|-|TRBJ1-2|13|-
CATPRETWPGYTF
TGTGCCACCCCAAGGGAGACATGGCCTGGCTACACCTTC
>TRBV28|-|TRBJ1-1|14|-
CASSSGLLNTEAFF
TGTGCCAGCTCATCGGGACTCCTAAACACTGAAGCTTTCTTT
>TRBV5-5|-|TRBJ2-3|15|-
CASRYLGSNTDTQYF
TGTGCCAGCAGGTATTTAGGCAGCAACACAGATACGCAGTATTTT
>TRBV7-9|few|TRBJ1-5|16|-
CASSLEGVTVNQPQHF
TGTGCCAGCAGCTTAGAGGGGGTGACCGTTAATCAGCCCCAGCATTTT
>TRBV5-1|-|TRBJ1-1|15|-
CASSLSGQPNTEAFF
TGCGCCAGCAGCTTGTCGGGGCAGCCTAACACTGAAGCTTTCTTT
>TRBV18|-|TRBJ1-1|16|-
CASSRTPDGMSTEAFF
TGTGCCAGCTCACGCACTCCGGACGGGATGAGCACTGAAGCTTTCTTT
>TRBV3-1|-|TRBJ2-3|12|-
CASSQDVATQYF
TGTGCCAGCAGCCAAGATGTCGCTACGCAGTATTTT